This T cell receptor (beta chain) is from a study of cytomegalovirus exposure and HLA in healthy donors. The PCR was carried out with 60 Vbeta primers and 13 Jbeta primers. Assay: immunoSEQ multiplex PCR; the TCRdb copy retains only in-frame clones and omits some. The sample carries roughly 200,000 clones, just under 85% recorded once. The germline V gene encodes CDR1 LNHDA and CDR2 SQIVND (reference sequence). The CDR3 spans 13 residues. Trimming took 0 bases from V and 8 from J, leaving 10 bases between them. Material: PBMCs. The chain uses TRBV19 and TRBJ1-2, with a possible D match to TRBD1 (6 bases). The receptor was isolated from a woman between 40 and 50 years old in good health and CMV-seronegative. CDR3 DNA: TGTGCCAGTAGTATAGAGGACAGTAACGGCTACACCTTC. Its translation is CASSIEDSNGYTF.